This is a list of T cell receptor beta chains from one sample in a study of shared clonotypes between healthy human individuals. This table comes from immunoSEQ multiplex PCR, and its TCRdb copy is limited to in-frame clones, with some not included. This table has 560,000 or so clones, approximately 96% appearing once. Sequenced input: naive CD8+ T cells sorted from blood. The receptors were gathered from a woman between 25 and 40 years old in good health. Both conserved end residues are part of each CDR3. D genes are given only for firm matches. Expanded clones get a size class; other rows say once, few or many, or leave the size out.

d_call: TRBD2; j_call: TRBJ2-1; v_call: TRBV27; clone_size: .; cdr3_nt: TGTGCCAGCCCTCGGACTAGCGGGTCCAATGAGCAGTTCTTC; cdr3_aa: CASPRTSGSNEQFF
d_call: .; j_call: TRBJ2-7; v_call: TRBV5-1; clone_size: .; cdr3_nt: TGCGCCAGCAGCTTGCAAGGGACACTCTCCTACGAGCAGTACTTC; cdr3_aa: CASSLQGTLSYEQYF
d_call: .; j_call: TRBJ2-1; v_call: TRBV10-1; clone_size: .; cdr3_nt: TGCGCCAGCAGCCTTACCGACAATGAGCAGTTCTTC; cdr3_aa: CASSLTDNEQFF
d_call: TRBD1; j_call: TRBJ2-7; v_call: TRBV2; clone_size: .; cdr3_nt: TGTGCCAGCAGTCCCCGGGACAGGGGTTACGAGCAGTACTTC; cdr3_aa: CASSPRDRGYEQYF
d_call: .; j_call: TRBJ2-1; v_call: TRBV11-2; clone_size: .; cdr3_nt: TGTGCCAGCAGCTTAGAATCGGTGGAGCAGTTCTTC; cdr3_aa: CASSLESVEQFF
d_call: .; j_call: TRBJ1-1; v_call: TRBV28; clone_size: .; cdr3_nt: TGTGCCAGCTCTCCCGGGAACACTGAAGCTTTCTTT; cdr3_aa: CASSPGNTEAFF
d_call: .; j_call: TRBJ2-5; v_call: TRBV13; clone_size: once; cdr3_nt: TGTGCCAGCAGCTATACCAGGGGGACCCAGTACTTC; cdr3_aa: CASSYTRGTQYF
d_call: .; j_call: TRBJ1-5; v_call: TRBV6-6; clone_size: once; cdr3_nt: TGTGCCAGCAGTATAAAGGGACGTCGCAATCAGCCCCAGCATTTT; cdr3_aa: CASSIKGRRNQPQHF
d_call: .; j_call: TRBJ1-2; v_call: TRBV5-6; clone_size: .; cdr3_nt: TGTGCCAGCAGCTTGGGGCAGGGTAACTATGGCTACACCTTC; cdr3_aa: CASSLGQGNYGYTF
d_call: TRBD2; j_call: TRBJ2-7; v_call: TRBV30; clone_size: .; cdr3_nt: TGTGCCTGGAGTGTTGCGGGGGAGGCGTACGAGCAGTACTTC; cdr3_aa: CAWSVAGEAYEQYF
d_call: .; j_call: TRBJ2-1; v_call: TRBV13; clone_size: once; cdr3_nt: TGTGCCAGCAGCATTGGACTGAGCTCCTACAATGAGCAGTTCTTC; cdr3_aa: CASSIGLSSYNEQFF
d_call: TRBD1; j_call: TRBJ2-2; v_call: TRBV4-1; clone_size: .; cdr3_nt: TGCGCCAGCAGCCTTTCCGGGACAGGTGCAAACACCGGGGAGCTGTTTTTT; cdr3_aa: CASSLSGTGANTGELFF
d_call: .; j_call: TRBJ1-3; v_call: TRBV11-2; clone_size: .; cdr3_nt: TGTGCCAGCAGCTTAGGTGGAAACACCATATATTTT; cdr3_aa: CASSLGGNTIYF
d_call: .; j_call: TRBJ2-1; v_call: TRBV27; clone_size: .; cdr3_nt: TGTGCCAGCAGTTCGGGGGCCGGCTCCTACAATGAGCAGTTCTTC; cdr3_aa: CASSSGAGSYNEQFF
d_call: .; j_call: TRBJ1-2; v_call: TRBV5-1; clone_size: .; cdr3_nt: TGCGCCAGCAGCAATCCAACCCCGGGACGTGGGTCCGCCGGCTACACCTTC; cdr3_aa: CASSNPTPGRGSAGYTF
d_call: TRBD1; j_call: TRBJ2-7; v_call: TRBV11-2; clone_size: .; cdr3_nt: TGTGCCAGCAGCTTAGAGGGACAGAGCTCCTACGAGCAGTACTTC; cdr3_aa: CASSLEGQSSYEQYF
d_call: .; j_call: TRBJ2-1; v_call: TRBV5-4; clone_size: .; cdr3_nt: TGTGCCAGCAGCTTGGCCGGATATTACAATGAGCAGTTCTTC; cdr3_aa: CASSLAGYYNEQFF
d_call: TRBD1; j_call: TRBJ1-2; v_call: TRBV2; clone_size: .; cdr3_nt: TGTGCCAGCAGTGAATCACGGACAGGAGCTAACTATGGCTACACCTTC; cdr3_aa: CASSESRTGANYGYTF
d_call: TRBD1; j_call: TRBJ2-4; v_call: TRBV28; clone_size: .; cdr3_nt: TGTGCCAGCAGTATACAGGCCACAGGGGGCGACTTTTATGTGAACAAAAACATTCAGTACTTC; cdr3_aa: CASSIQATGGDFYVNKNIQYF
d_call: .; j_call: TRBJ2-7; v_call: TRBV10-3; clone_size: .; cdr3_nt: TGTGCCATCAGTACTAGTCTCTACTCCTACGAGCAGTACTTC; cdr3_aa: CAISTSLYSYEQYF
d_call: .; j_call: TRBJ1-2; v_call: TRBV29-1; clone_size: .; cdr3_nt: TGCAGCGTTGAATTTGTCTTGGGATTCCCGGACAATGGCTACACCTTC; cdr3_aa: CSVEFVLGFPDNGYTF
d_call: .; j_call: TRBJ2-6; v_call: TRBV28; clone_size: .; cdr3_nt: TGTGCCAGCAGTCCCAGGGCGGCGCTACAGGCCAACGTCCTGACTTTC; cdr3_aa: CASSPRAALQANVLTF
d_call: .; j_call: TRBJ1-2; v_call: TRBV4-2; clone_size: .; cdr3_nt: TGTGCCAGCAGCTCTGTCGGGGGAGACTATGGCTACACCTTC; cdr3_aa: CASSSVGGDYGYTF
d_call: .; j_call: TRBJ2-7; v_call: TRBV5-6; clone_size: .; cdr3_nt: TGTGCCAGCAGCCCCGGGCCAACGTACGAGCAGTACTTC; cdr3_aa: CASSPGPTYEQYF
d_call: .; j_call: TRBJ2-7; v_call: TRBV2; clone_size: .; cdr3_nt: TGTGCCGGAGGGGGCAGGGGAGGATACGAGCAGTACTTC; cdr3_aa: CAGGGRGGYEQYF
d_call: TRBD1; j_call: TRBJ2-7; v_call: TRBV5-1; clone_size: .; cdr3_nt: TGCGCCAGCAGCTTGGGACAGGGATGGGAGCAGTACTTC; cdr3_aa: CASSLGQGWEQYF
d_call: TRBD2; j_call: TRBJ2-3; v_call: TRBV9; clone_size: once; cdr3_nt: TGTGCCAGCAGCGTACTAGCGGGAGCCTACACAGATACGCAGTATTTT; cdr3_aa: CASSVLAGAYTDTQYF
d_call: .; j_call: TRBJ1-4; v_call: TRBV28; clone_size: .; cdr3_nt: TGTGCCAGCAGTCTATCCACCGGCACTCCGAATGAAAAACTGTTTTTT; cdr3_aa: CASSLSTGTPNEKLFF
d_call: TRBD2; j_call: TRBJ2-1; v_call: TRBV14; clone_size: .; cdr3_nt: TGTGCCAGCAGCGTGGGAGGGACTTTGTCGGATGAGCAGTTCTTC; cdr3_aa: CASSVGGTLSDEQFF
d_call: TRBD2; j_call: TRBJ2-5; v_call: TRBV4-1; clone_size: .; cdr3_nt: TGCGCCAGCAGCCCGGGACTAGCGGGAGGTAACGGGGAGACCCAGTACTTC; cdr3_aa: CASSPGLAGGNGETQYF
d_call: .; j_call: TRBJ2-1; v_call: TRBV27; clone_size: .; cdr3_nt: TGTGCCAGCAAGGCAGGGACCTCCTACAATGAGCAGTTCTTC; cdr3_aa: CASKAGTSYNEQFF
d_call: TRBD2; j_call: TRBJ2-7; v_call: TRBV5-1; clone_size: .; cdr3_nt: TGCGCCAGCAGCTCCTCGGGGGGTTACGAGCAGTACTTC; cdr3_aa: CASSSSGGYEQYF
d_call: TRBD2; j_call: TRBJ2-7; v_call: TRBV2; clone_size: .; cdr3_nt: TGTGCCAGCAGTGACCGGTCTCTGGCGGGAGGCTCCTACGAGCAGTACTTC; cdr3_aa: CASSDRSLAGGSYEQYF
d_call: .; j_call: TRBJ2-4; v_call: TRBV21-1; clone_size: .; cdr3_nt: TGTGCCAGCAGCAAAAGTCTAGCCAAAAACATTCAGTACTTC; cdr3_aa: CASSKSLAKNIQYF
d_call: TRBD1; j_call: TRBJ1-2; v_call: TRBV6-5; clone_size: .; cdr3_nt: TGTGCCAGCAGTTACTCAGGGGGCAGGGACTATGGCTACACCTTC; cdr3_aa: CASSYSGGRDYGYTF
d_call: .; j_call: TRBJ1-1; v_call: TRBV4-1; clone_size: .; cdr3_nt: TGCGCCAGCAGCCAAGTGCACAGGCTGAACACTGAAGCTTTCTTT; cdr3_aa: CASSQVHRLNTEAFF
d_call: TRBD1; j_call: TRBJ2-1; v_call: TRBV2; clone_size: .; cdr3_nt: TGTGCCAGCAGTGAATTAGGGGGCAACAATGAGCAGTTCTTC; cdr3_aa: CASSELGGNNEQFF
d_call: .; j_call: TRBJ2-1; v_call: TRBV23-1; clone_size: .; cdr3_nt: TGCGCCAGCAGCCGATGGGCCCCCGGGACAGCCAGCGGGAAGAGCTCCTACAATGAGCAGTTCTTC; cdr3_aa: CASSRWAPGTASGKSSYNEQFF
d_call: .; j_call: TRBJ2-3; v_call: TRBV5-1; clone_size: .; cdr3_nt: TGCGCCAGCAGCTTGGCCCGAGGAAACACAGATACGCAGTATTTT; cdr3_aa: CASSLARGNTDTQYF
d_call: .; j_call: TRBJ1-2; v_call: TRBV5-4; clone_size: .; cdr3_nt: TGTGCCAGCAGCTTGTCGATGAACTATGGCTACACCTTC; cdr3_aa: CASSLSMNYGYTF
d_call: .; j_call: TRBJ1-1; v_call: TRBV27; clone_size: .; cdr3_nt: TGTGCCAGCAGTTTAACGGGTGGCTGGACTGAAGCTTTCTTT; cdr3_aa: CASSLTGGWTEAFF
d_call: .; j_call: TRBJ2-7; v_call: TRBV27; clone_size: .; cdr3_nt: TGTGCCAGCAGTTTAGGCAGCCACTCCTACGAGCAGTACTTC; cdr3_aa: CASSLGSHSYEQYF
d_call: .; j_call: TRBJ2-1; v_call: TRBV7-9; clone_size: .; cdr3_nt: TGTGCCAGCAGCTTAGAGGTCTACAATGAGCAGTTCTTC; cdr3_aa: CASSLEVYNEQFF
d_call: .; j_call: TRBJ2-7; v_call: TRBV5-6; clone_size: .; cdr3_nt: TGTGCCAGCACCATACAGGGCCTGGTGTACGAGCAGTACTTC; cdr3_aa: CASTIQGLVYEQYF
d_call: .; j_call: TRBJ1-1; v_call: TRBV7-9; clone_size: .; cdr3_nt: TGTGCCAGCAGATCACCCGGGACCTTGAACACTGAAGCTTTCTTT; cdr3_aa: CASRSPGTLNTEAFF
d_call: TRBD1; j_call: TRBJ1-1; v_call: TRBV5-1; clone_size: .; cdr3_nt: TGCGCCAGCAGCTTGGGGAGGGGGCAAGCAAACACTGAAGCTTTCTTT; cdr3_aa: CASSLGRGQANTEAFF
d_call: .; j_call: TRBJ2-1; v_call: TRBV9; clone_size: once; cdr3_nt: TGTGCCAGCAGCGTAGGAAAGAGCTCCTACAATGAGCAGTTCTTC; cdr3_aa: CASSVGKSSYNEQFF